What follows is one TCR beta chain and its context. What antigen it recognizes has not been identified. No qualities accompany the bases; no much larger clone lies one base away. CDR1 and CDR2 are read off the germline V gene as SGHDT and YYEEEE. The CDR3 numbers 16 residues from cysteine through phenylalanine. CDR3 DNA is the only sequence kept; it has 48 bases, read in frame from the first base. V drops 1 base and J drops 0 bases, leaving 11 bases in between. This sample stems from a study of T cell responses to AZD1222 COVID-19 vaccine (TCRdb year 2021). For the wider study: A total of 230 to 250 trial participants underwent TCR sequencing, of whom about 210 received two doses of AZD1222 and roughly 25 received two doses of the MenACWY control vaccine. Trial participants were enrolled into age subgroups of 18-55, 56-69 and 70-plus years, which contained about 150, 28 and 57 TCR-sequenced participants, respectively. General findings and caveats noted by the study authors: Vaccine-associated CD4 TCRs spanned the whole spike protein, with dominant responses in regions 160-218 and 743-854. Spike-specific TCR breadth and depth rose significantly after two AZD1222 doses compared with day 0 and with MenACWY recipients. Participants were mostly white British and included more females than males, and it was suggested by the authors that clonal diversity may have been underestimated. Nearly half of unique spike-specific TCRs reportedly recognized epitopes outside regions mutated in the B.1.351 and B.1.1.7 variants. Conclusions about previously exposed vaccinees were limited because only 5 or 6 AZD1222 recipients were SARS-CoV-2 seropositive at baseline. In the small 56-69-year group, the increase in depth fell short of significance, most likely because of low power. Because no day 14 peak-response samples were available, the repertoires could be characterized only after the peak T cell response.

In the paper's terms, the time point label means: about 28 days (+/-7) after the second vaccine dose. The sample's treatment or condition label, decoded: meningococcal conjugate vaccine given as trial control. The vaccinee samples were drawn from two UK trials, COV001 and COV002, one of which was a single-blind randomized controlled phase 2/3 trial testing AZD1222 (ChAdOx1 nCoV-19) in healthy adults. For TCRbeta chain sequencing, PBMC samples from trial participants were taken at day 0 and at day 28 after the second dose. The CDR3 regions of human TCRbeta chains were analyzed by immunosequencing. Per the authors' processing: TCRs in the repertoires were compared against a reference library of SARS-CoV-2-specific TCRs that had been generated with the MIRA antigen-specificity platform. Breadth meant the fraction of unique TCRs that were SARS-CoV-2-associated, whereas depth meant the fraction of total T cells that were SARS-CoV-2-associated. Using the MIRA data, each spike-specific TCR was assigned both to the spike region to which the TCR was reactive and to a CD4 or CD8 class. Log10-transformed breadth and depth values were compared by one-way ANOVA with Sidak's multiple comparisons tests. TCRdb retrieved this table from immuneACCESS and kept in-frame rearrangements only. Not all clones are present; in checked studies, unresolved V genes account for under half, and no reason is known for the remainder. The V and J calls and clone size come from that table; D and trimming were worked out from the DNA. The sample data list fewer than 200,000 clones, and 70% to 90% of these were observed just once. The ten largest clones add up to approximately 4.2% of the sample.

The sequence was obtained from an adult who received the MenACWY meningococcal vaccine as a control. Rearrangement joined TRBV5-6 to TRBJ1-3; the D gene cannot be resolved reliably. Material: peripheral blood, obtained 28 days after the second dose of the MenACWY control vaccine. The nucleotides are TGTGCCAGCAGCTTGATCGGCGGGCCCTCTGGAAACACCATATATTTT. The encoded protein is CASSLIGGPSGNTIYF.